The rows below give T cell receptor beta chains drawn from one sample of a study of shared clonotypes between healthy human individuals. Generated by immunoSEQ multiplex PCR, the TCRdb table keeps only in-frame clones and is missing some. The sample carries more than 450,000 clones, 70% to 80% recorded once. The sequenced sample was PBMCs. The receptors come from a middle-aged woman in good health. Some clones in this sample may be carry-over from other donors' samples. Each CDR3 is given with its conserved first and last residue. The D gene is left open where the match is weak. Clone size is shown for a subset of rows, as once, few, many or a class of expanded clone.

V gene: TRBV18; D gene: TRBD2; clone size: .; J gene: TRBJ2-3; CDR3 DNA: TGTGCCAGCTCACCACGTTTAGCGGGAGAGGGCGGTCGAAGCACAGATACGCAGTATTTT; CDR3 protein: CASSPRLAGEGGRSTDTQYF
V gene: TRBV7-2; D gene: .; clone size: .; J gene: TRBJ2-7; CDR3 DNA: TGTGCCAGCAGCTTCCAGCGGACGGACCCCTACGAGCAGTACTTC; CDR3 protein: CASSFQRTDPYEQYF
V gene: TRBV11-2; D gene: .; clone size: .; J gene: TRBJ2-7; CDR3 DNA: TGTGCCAGCAGCTTAGATCTCCAGGCTTCGAAGGAGCAGTACTTC; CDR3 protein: CASSLDLQASKEQYF
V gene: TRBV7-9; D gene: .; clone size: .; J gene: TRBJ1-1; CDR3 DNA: TGTGCCAGCAGCTTATCGATTTCTTTGATGAACACTGAAGCTTTCTTT; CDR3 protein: CASSLSISLMNTEAFF
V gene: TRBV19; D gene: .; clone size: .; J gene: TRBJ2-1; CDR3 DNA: TGTGCCAGTAGTATGGGAAACGAACGCTCCTACAATGAGCAGTTCTTC; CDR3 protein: CASSMGNERSYNEQFF
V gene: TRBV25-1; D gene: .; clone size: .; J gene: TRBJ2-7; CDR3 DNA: TGTGCCAGCAGTCGTCCAGGATCTGGCCACTACGAGCAGTACTTC; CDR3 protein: CASSRPGSGHYEQYF
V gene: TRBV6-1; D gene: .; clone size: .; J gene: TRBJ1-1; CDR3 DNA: TGTGCCAGCGGAGGGTTCAGGGCGGGCAACACTGAAGCTTTCTTT; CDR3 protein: CASGGFRAGNTEAFF
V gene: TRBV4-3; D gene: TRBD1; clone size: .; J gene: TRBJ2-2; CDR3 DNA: TGCGCCAGCAGCCAAGTAGCAGGGGGGAACACCGGGGAGCTGTTTTTT; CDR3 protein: CASSQVAGGNTGELFF
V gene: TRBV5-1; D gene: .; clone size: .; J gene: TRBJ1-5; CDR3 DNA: TGCGCCAGCAGCCCGGACAGTAGCAATCAGCCCCAGCATTTT; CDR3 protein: CASSPDSSNQPQHF
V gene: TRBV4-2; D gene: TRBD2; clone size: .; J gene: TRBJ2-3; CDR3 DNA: TGTGCCAGCAGCCAAGCAACAGCGGGAGGAGGGGACGGTACGCAGTATTTT; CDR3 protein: CASSQATAGGGDGTQYF
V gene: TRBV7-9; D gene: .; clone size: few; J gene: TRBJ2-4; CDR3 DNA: TGTGCCAGCAGCTTAGTCGACAGCAGCCTAGCCAAAAACATTCAGTACTTC; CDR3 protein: CASSLVDSSLAKNIQYF
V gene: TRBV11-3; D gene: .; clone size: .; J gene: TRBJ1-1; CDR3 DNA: TGTGCCAGCAGCTTAAACCCGAACACTGAAGCTTTCTTT; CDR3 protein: CASSLNPNTEAFF
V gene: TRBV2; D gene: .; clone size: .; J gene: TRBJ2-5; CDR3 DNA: TGTGCCAGCAGTGAATACCACTTCCAGTACTTC; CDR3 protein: CASSEYHFQYF
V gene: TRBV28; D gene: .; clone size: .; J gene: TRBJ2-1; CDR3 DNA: TGTGCCAGCAGTTTAGTGGGTGTTGAGCAGTTCTTC; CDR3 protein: CASSLVGVEQFF
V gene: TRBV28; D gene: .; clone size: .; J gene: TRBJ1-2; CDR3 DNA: TGTGCCAGCAGTATCCGGACCTATGGCTACACCTTC; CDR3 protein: CASSIRTYGYTF
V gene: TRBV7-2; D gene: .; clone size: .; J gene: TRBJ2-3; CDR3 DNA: TGTGCCAGCAGCTTACTGGGGGCTTTAGATACGCAGTATTTT; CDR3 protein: CASSLLGALDTQYF
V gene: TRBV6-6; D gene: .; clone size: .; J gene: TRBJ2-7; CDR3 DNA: TGTGCCAGCAGTCCAGGGGCGGAGGAGCAGTACTTC; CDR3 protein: CASSPGAEEQYF
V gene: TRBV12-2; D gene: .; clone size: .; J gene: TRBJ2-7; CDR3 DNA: TGTGCAAGTCGCCTAATCTCGGGCTCCTACGAGCAGTACTTC; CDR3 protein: CASRLISGSYEQYF
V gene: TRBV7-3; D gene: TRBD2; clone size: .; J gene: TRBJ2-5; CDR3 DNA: TGTGCCAGCAGCTTGGCCCCAGCGGGAGTTGGGGAGACCCAGTACTTC; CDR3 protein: CASSLAPAGVGETQYF
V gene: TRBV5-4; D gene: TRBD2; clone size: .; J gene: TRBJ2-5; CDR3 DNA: TGTGCCAGCAGCTTGGGATCGGGGGCTAGCGGGAGGGGAGGGGAGACCCAGTACTTC; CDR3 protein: CASSLGSGASGRGGETQYF
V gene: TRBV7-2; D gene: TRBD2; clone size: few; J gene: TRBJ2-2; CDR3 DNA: TGTGCCAGCAGCTTGGATTCACTAGCGGGATACACCGGGGAGCTGTTTTTT; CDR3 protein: CASSLDSLAGYTGELFF
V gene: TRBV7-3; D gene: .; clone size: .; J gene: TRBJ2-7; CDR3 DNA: TGTGCCAGCAGCGTGGGACCGAGGAGCTCCTACGAGCAGTACTTC; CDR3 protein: CASSVGPRSSYEQYF
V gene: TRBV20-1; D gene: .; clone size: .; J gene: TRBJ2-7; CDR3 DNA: TGCAGTGCAAGACGGACCTACGAGCAGTACTTC; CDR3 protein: CSARRTYEQYF
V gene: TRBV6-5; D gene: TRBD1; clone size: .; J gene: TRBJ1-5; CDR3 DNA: TGTGCCAGCAGCGACAGGGTGAAGGGGCCCCAGCATTTT; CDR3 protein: CASSDRVKGPQHF
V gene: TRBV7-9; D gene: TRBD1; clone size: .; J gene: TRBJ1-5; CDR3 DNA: TGTGCCAGCAGCTCCTCCACGATACAGGGGGCGAGCAATCAGCCCCAGCATTTT; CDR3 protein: CASSSSTIQGASNQPQHF
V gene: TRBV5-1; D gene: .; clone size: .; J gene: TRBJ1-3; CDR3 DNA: TGCGCCAGCAGCTTGGCTTATGGGGGCAGCTCTGGAAACACCATATATTTT; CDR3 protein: CASSLAYGGSSGNTIYF
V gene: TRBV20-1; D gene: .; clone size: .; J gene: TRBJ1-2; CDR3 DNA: TGCAGTGCTATGGAGTATGGCTACACCTTC; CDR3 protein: CSAMEYGYTF
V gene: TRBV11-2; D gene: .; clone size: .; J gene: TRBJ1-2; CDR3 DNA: TGTGCCAGCAGCCCCGTGACAGGTACGAGAGAGGGCTACACCTTC; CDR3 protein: CASSPVTGTREGYTF
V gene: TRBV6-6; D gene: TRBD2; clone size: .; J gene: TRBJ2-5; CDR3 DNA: TGTGCCAGCAGTTCCTGGGGGGGAAAGACCCAGTACTTC; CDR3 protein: CASSSWGGKTQYF
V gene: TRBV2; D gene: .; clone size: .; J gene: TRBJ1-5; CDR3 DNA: TGTGCCAGCAGTGTTCACCAGCCCCGGCAGCCCCAGCATTTT; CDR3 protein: CASSVHQPRQPQHF
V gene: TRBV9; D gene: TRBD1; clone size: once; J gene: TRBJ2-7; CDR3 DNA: TGTGCCAGCAGCTTCCTTTGGGACAGCTACGAGCAGTACTTC; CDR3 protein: CASSFLWDSYEQYF
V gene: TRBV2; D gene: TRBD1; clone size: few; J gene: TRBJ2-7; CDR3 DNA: TGTGCCAGCAGTGAACTAAGCGGGGACAGGGCTAGGGAGCAGTACTTC; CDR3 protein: CASSELSGDRAREQYF
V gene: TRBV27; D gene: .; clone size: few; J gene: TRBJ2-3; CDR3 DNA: TGTGCCAGCAGTCCTCTTGAGGGGGATACGCAGTATTTT; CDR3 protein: CASSPLEGDTQYF
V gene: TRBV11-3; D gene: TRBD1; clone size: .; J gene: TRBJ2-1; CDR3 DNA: TGTGCCAGCAGCGCTCGACAGGGGGCTTACAATGAGCAGTTCTTC; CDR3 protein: CASSARQGAYNEQFF